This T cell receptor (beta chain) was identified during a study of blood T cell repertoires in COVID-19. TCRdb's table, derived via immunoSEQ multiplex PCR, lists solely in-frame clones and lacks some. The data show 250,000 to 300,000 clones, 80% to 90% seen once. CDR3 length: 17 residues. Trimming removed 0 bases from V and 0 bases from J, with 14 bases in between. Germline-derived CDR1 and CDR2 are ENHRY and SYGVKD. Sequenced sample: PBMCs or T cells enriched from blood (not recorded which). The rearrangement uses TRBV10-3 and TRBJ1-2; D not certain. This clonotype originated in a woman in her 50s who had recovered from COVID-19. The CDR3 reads CAISESIFPRTNYGYTF. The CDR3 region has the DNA TGTGCCATCAGTGAGTCGATTTTCCCCAGAACTAACTATGGCTACACCTTC.